This TCR beta chain was captured in a study of blood T cell repertoires in COVID-19 (dated by TCRdb to between 2020 and 2021). Notes on the research overall: Samples from collaborators originated in the United States, Italy and Spain and spanned both the acute and convalescent phases of COVID-19. The repertoires were released in a freely available public database meant as a resource for research on the immune response to SARS-CoV-2. Sample metadata almost always included a de-identified subject ID, COVID-19 status, age in years and sex. The material from the prospective study consisted of cDNA or gDNA derived from T cells, B-cell-depleted T cells, or PBMCs. Samples came from the ongoing ImmuneRACE study (first 160 participants) plus 1,254 subjects from 6 global collaborators. Deeply sampled blood TCRbeta repertoires from subjects exposed to, actively infected with, or recovered from COVID-19 were included in the dataset. Where available, HLA class I and class II types were obtained from metadata supplied by the sample provider rather than from assay-based typing. General findings and caveats noted by the study authors: How much clinical and demographic metadata was included differed by source and by participant, and the metadata was provided uncurated.

For this clone: This receptor's antigen is unknown. No per-base quality is available; no much larger clone lies one base away.

In the prospective study, participants were 18 to 89 years old, resided in under 30 geographic areas of the United States, and were enrolled through a virtual design. Cohort assignment in the prospective study relied on participant-reported clinical history from a screening survey and a study questionnaire. For ImmuneRACE Cohort 3, a participant was defined as recovered based on two consecutive negative NP/OP PCR tests, clearance by a healthcare professional, or resolution of symptoms. Each participant in the prospective study had whole blood, serum and a nasopharyngeal or oropharyngeal swab collected by mobile phlebotomists. Participants in the prospective study had the option to provide additional blood draws and questionnaires over an approximately 2-month period. Before DNA extraction, blood samples from the prospective study were shipped at room temperature or frozen. The CDR1 and CDR2 encoded by the germline V gene are KGHSH and LQKENI. From V the trimming removes 1 base and from J it removes 4 bases, while the gene matches leave 12 bases of the junction unaccounted for. The CDR3 has 18 amino acids, counting the end cysteine and phenylalanine. Here the CDR3 DNA is all that survives: 54 bases in frame from base 1.

TCRbeta CDR3 regions were amplified from genomic DNA using the immunoSEQ Assay, a bias-controlled multiplex PCR. Turning to the authors' computational methods: The number of nucleated cells in each sample was estimated from the amplification of reference gene primers within the assay. Sequence reads were collapsed and filtered to measure the absolute abundance of every unique TCRbeta CDR3 rearrangement. For each sample, productive Simpson clonality was calculated as the square root of Simpson's diversity index across productive rearrangements. Sourced from immuneACCESS, this table was stored by TCRdb with only in-frame sequences that have V and J called. A share of the clones is absent; for the studies checked, an unresolved V gene accounts for under half, and the remainder has no known explanation. The V and J calls and clone size were taken over from that table, and D and trimming were inferred from the DNA. Counted in this sample were over 200,000 clones; 70% to 85% of them appeared once. The ten largest clonotypes hold roughly 1.8% of the sample.

This TCR was recovered from a man aged 55 to 70 who had recovered from COVID-19. The chain was built from TRBV18 and TRBJ1-1, with 10 central nucleotides matching TRBD1. Sequencing was carried out using PBMCs or T cells enriched from blood (not recorded which). CDR3 sequence: CASSPLPARQGAITEAFF. Read as DNA, the sequence is TGTGCCAGCTCACCACTCCCTGCGCGACAGGGGGCTATCACTGAAGCTTTCTTT.